A single sample gave rise to the 23 T cell receptor beta chains below, sequenced in a study of CD8+ T cells in alopecia areata. RNA extraction was followed by reverse transcription into cDNA, which acted as the sequencing template. The repertoire was sequenced with immunoSEQ multiplex PCR; TCRdb's copy has only in-frame clones and lacks some. The data contain about 200,000 clones, around two fifths of them singletons. Treatment reported: oral pan-JAK inhibitor, 5-10 mg twice daily. The material was CD4+ T cells sorted from blood, obtained around week 30, from a patient treated with tofacitinib. Receptors originate from a human donor with alopecia areata.

This clone was observed a few times. CDR3 DNA sequence: TGTGCCAGCAGCTTCGGGACAGGTGCCTACGAGCAGTACTTC. Its translation is CASSFGTGAYEQYF. The rearrangement joins TRBV7-9 to TRBJ2-7; 8 bases are a match to TRBD1. The CDR3 runs to 14 residues. Germline CDR1 and CDR2: SEHNR and FQNEAQ (reference sequence). Trimming took 3 bases from V and 2 from J; bases not matched to a gene: 3. The entire variable domain, with the rest obtained from reference TRBV7-9 and TRBJ2-7, is as follows: DTGVSQNPRHKITKRGQNVTFRCDPISEHNRLYWYRQTLGQGPEFLTYFQNEAQLEKSRLLSDRFSAERPKGSFSTLEIQRTEQGDSAMYLCASSFGTGAYEQYFGPGTRLTVT.

This clone was picked up a small number of times. This chain links TRBV5-1 with TRBJ2-1; D is possibly TRBD1 (8 bases). The CDR3 is 16 amino acids. With 6 bases removed from V and 5 bases from J, the gap between germline ends came to 21 bases. CDR1 SGHRS and CDR2 YFSETQ come from the germline V gene. CDR3 in amino acids: CASTPRAGTGNNEQFF. The CDR3 DNA reads TGCGCCAGCACCCCCCGAGCGGGGACAGGAAACAATGAGCAGTTCTTC. The full variable domain, with the rest looked up from reference TRBV5-1 and TRBJ2-1, is KAGVTQTPRYLIKTRGQQVTLSCSPISGHRSVSWYQQTPGQGLQFLFEYFSETQRNKGNFPGRFSGRQFSNSRSEMNVSTLELGDSALYLCASTPRAGTGNNEQFFGPGTRLTVL.

The table lists this clone with a few counts. V is TRBV7-3 and J is TRBJ2-1, with TRBD2 as a possible D gene (5 bases). V was shortened by 6 bases and J by 2 bases, with 14 bases between the two germline ends. CDR3 length: 15 residues. Per the germline V gene, CDR1 is SGHTA and CDR2 is FQGTGA. In DNA form, the CDR3 reads TGTGCCAGCAGTTACGGGAACTCCGCCTACAATGAGCAGTTCTTC. This codes for CASSYGNSAYNEQFF.

This clone showed up just a few times. The V call is TRBV7-9, the J call TRBJ1-1, with D uncertain. Between the trimmed V and J ends, which lost 3 bases and 9 bases, there was a span of 14 bases. The germline V gene encodes CDR1 SEHNR and CDR2 FQNEAQ (reference sequence). This CDR3 is built from 13 residues. CDR3 amino acids: CASSLEREGQAFF. The CDR3 bases are TGTGCCAGCAGCTTGGAACGGGAGGGCCAAGCTTTCTTT.

The CDR3 loop is CSVEGRANEQFF. CDR3 coding DNA: TGCAGCGTTGAGGGCAGGGCCAATGAGCAGTTCTTC. The chain combines TRBV29-1 with TRBJ2-1; D is perhaps TRBD1 (5 bases). Germline loops: CDR1 SQVTM, CDR2 ANQGSEA. V was cut by 3 bases and J by 6 bases, with 9 bases left in between. The CDR3 has 12 amino acids.

J is TRBJ2-1 and V is TRBV27; TRBD2 matches at 8 bases. The CDR3 is made up of 15 amino acids. V was clipped by 5 bases and J by 3 bases; unmatched bases: 6. CDR1 is MNHEY, CDR2 SMNVEV, per germline (reference sequence). The CDR3 DNA reads as TGTGCCAGCAGTCAACGGGAGGGCGTCTACAATGAGCAGTTCTTC. This sequence encodes CASSQREGVYNEQFF.

This clone was seen only once. The chain recombines TRBV30 with TRBJ1-5; D is ambiguous. This CDR3 is 14 amino acids long. Trimming took off 2 bases at V and 2 bases at J, with 10 bases between the two ends. The germline gives CDR1 GTSNPN, CDR2 SVGIG (reference sequence). The CDR3 coding sequence is TGTGCCTGGAGTTCAAGTTCGGGCAATCAGCCCCAGCATTTT. Its protein product is CAWSSSSGNQPQHF.

This clone has a count of ten or more. The sample carries other DNA sequences with the same CDR3. The V gene is TRBV18, the J gene TRBJ1-1; TRBD1 might be the D (6 bases). This CDR3 is 12 amino acids long. Germline lookup yields CDR1 KGHSH and CDR2 LQKENI. The germline V and J ends were trimmed by 3 bases and 8 bases, with 10 bases remaining between them. The CDR3 spells CASSPRQAEAFF. The CDR3, as DNA: TGTGCCAGCTCACCCCGACAGGCAGAAGCTTTCTTT.

The V call is TRBV29-1, the J call TRBJ2-1, with a tentative D call TRBD1 (6 bases). Germline values: CDR1 SQVTM, CDR2 ANQGSEA. V lost 7 bases and J 0 bases, leaving 13 bases between the germline ends. The CDR3 totals 14 residues. The CDR3 loop is CSAATGSSYNEQFF. CDR3 nucleotides: TGCAGCGCTGCAACAGGGAGCTCCTACAATGAGCAGTTCTTC.

CDR3 loop: CASSGSGGAFYEQYF. For the CDR3, the DNA is TGTGCCAGCAGCGGATCAGGGGGCGCTTTTTACGAGCAGTACTTC. The chain is built from TRBV9 and TRBJ2-7; 8 positions match TRBD1. Per the germline V gene, CDR1 is SGDLS and CDR2 is YYNGEE. V shed 3 bases, J shed 4 bases, and the junction held 9 bases outside the gene matches. CDR3 length equals 15 residues.

J is TRBJ2-1 and V is TRBV11-2; tentatively, D is TRBD1 (6 bases). The CDR3 length is 14 residues. Germline V gene lookup returns CDR1 SGHAT and CDR2 FQNNGV. V lost 1 base and J lost 4, with 8 bases in between. This CDR3 reads CASSLGGPYNEQFF. In DNA form, the CDR3 reads TGTGCCAGCAGCTTAGGGGGGCCGTACAATGAGCAGTTCTTC.

V is TRBV2 and J is TRBJ1-1, with D perhaps matching TRBD1 (5 bases). This CDR3 is 15 amino acids long. The V gene lost 6 bases and the J gene lost 1 base, with 15 bases spanning the gap. Germline V gene data show CDR1 as SNHLY and CDR2 as FYNNEI. CDR3 DNA sequence: TGTGCCAGCAGGGAATGGGGGGTCGGGAACACTGAAGCTTTCTTT. It encodes CASREWGVGNTEAFF. The whole variable domain, filled in from reference TRBV2 and TRBJ1-1, reads EPEVTQTPSHQVTQMGQEVILRCVPISNHLYFYWYRQILGQKVEFLVSFYNNEISEKSEIFDDQFSVERPDGSNFTLKIRSTKLEDSAMYFCASREWGVGNTEAFFGQGTRLTVV.

This clone was seen only a few times. The chain couples TRBV7-9 to TRBJ1-1; D remains unclear. V lost 6 bases and J lost 1, with 15 bases in between. CDR3 length: 15 residues. CDR1 is SEHNR, CDR2 FQNEAQ, per germline (reference sequence). The CDR3 loop reads CASSLKQAGNTEAFF. In DNA, the CDR3 is TGTGCCAGCAGTCTCAAGCAGGCAGGGAACACTGAAGCTTTCTTT.

About this clone itself: The sample has other DNA sequences that encode this CDR3 too. The rearrangement joins TRBV29-1 to TRBJ1-5, with D tentatively TRBD1 (6 bases). The germline V gene encodes CDR1 SQVTM and CDR2 ANQGSEA. The CDR3 is 13 amino acids. Trimming cost V 1 base and J 3 bases, with 7 bases left between them. The CDR3 DNA reads TGCAGCGTTGAAGGGACAGACAATCAGCCCCAGCATTTT. Translation gives CSVEGTDNQPQHF.

The CDR3 DNA reads TGTGCCAGCAGTTCCCTACAGGGGGCGCATGGCTACACCTTC. Encoded protein: CASSSLQGAHGYTF. V and J are TRBV27 and TRBJ1-2, with 9 bases identical to TRBD1. Germline trimming cut 4 bases from V and 6 bases from J; bases unmatched to any gene: 6. The CDR3 is 14 residues long. Germline CDR1 MNHEY, CDR2 SMNVEV (reference sequence).

This clone was detected ten times or more. The chain joins TRBV2 to TRBJ2-3; 12 nucleotides align to TRBD2. The CDR3 is 17 amino acids. After removal of 3 bases from V and 2 bases from J, the junction contained 6 bases not matched to a gene. The germline CDR1 and CDR2 sequences are SNHLY and FYNNEI. The CDR3 bases are TGTGCCAGCAGTGACCGACTAGCGGGGGATTTCACAGATACGCAGTATTTT. This gives the protein CASSDRLAGDFTDTQYF.

This chain connects TRBV9 to TRBJ2-1, with TRBD1 as a possible D gene (5 bases). V was trimmed by 7 bases and J by 5 bases, leaving 10 bases between them. The germline gives CDR1 SGDLS, CDR2 YYNGEE. The CDR3 has 12 residues. The CDR3 loop reads CASSPQDNEQFF. The CDR3 DNA is TGTGCCAGCTCACCACAGGACAATGAGCAGTTCTTC.

This clone was detected a few times. The V and J genes are TRBV30 and TRBJ1-6; 8 bases line up with TRBD1. Germline CDR1 GTSNPN, CDR2 SVGIG (reference sequence). CDR3 length: 13 residues. Trimming removed 3 bases from V and 14 bases from J; junction bases left unmatched: 9. The CDR3 protein is CAWSRTGRRALHF. As DNA, the CDR3 is TGTGCCTGGAGCAGGACAGGGCGGAGAGCCCTCCACTTT.

In its sample, this clone was seen a few times. The J gene is TRBJ1-1, the V gene TRBV5-1; D call uncertain. The V and J ends lost 3 bases and 0 bases respectively, with 9 bases between them. Germline-derived CDR1 and CDR2 are SGHRS and YFSETQ. The CDR3 sequence is 14 residues long. CDR3 sequence (DNA): TGCGCCAGCAGCTCCAAAGGAGTGAACACTGAAGCTTTCTTT. Its protein is CASSSKGVNTEAFF.

This clone was seen more than once but under ten times. The chain is built from TRBV5-1 and TRBJ2-1; a weak D match, TRBD2 (5 bases). The germline gives CDR1 SGHRS, CDR2 YFSETQ. The germline V and J ends were trimmed by 2 bases and 13 bases, with 10 bases remaining between them. This CDR3 contains 11 residues. The DNA for the CDR3 is TGCGCCAGCAGCTTCGAGGGCGTCCAGTTCTTC. Its protein product is CASSFEGVQFF.

V is TRBV29-1 and J is TRBJ2-7; D is possibly TRBD2 (5 bases). Germline V gives CDR1 SQVTM, CDR2 ANQGSEA. The length of the CDR3 is 15 residues. Trimming took 5 bases from V and 0 from J, leaving 17 bases between them. CDR3 in amino acids: CSVRGQTRSSYEQYF. Here the CDR3 DNA reads TGCAGCGTTCGGGGTCAGACGAGGAGCTCCTACGAGCAGTACTTC.

This clone was counted only a few times. The rearrangement uses TRBV4-1 and TRBJ2-3; the match to TRBD2 covers 11 bases. V was pared by 0 bases and J by 7 bases, with 12 bases of the junction left unmatched. The CDR3 runs 18 residues. Germline V gene data show CDR1 as MGHRA and CDR2 as YSYEKL. The CDR3: CASSQERTLSGGAYTQYF. DNA for the CDR3: TGCGCCAGCAGCCAAGAACGGACCCTTAGCGGGGGGGCCTATACGCAGTATTTT.

The genes are TRBV7-9 and TRBJ2-5, with D possibly matching TRBD2 (6 bases). The V end was cut by 3 bases, the J end by 5 bases, with 13 bases between. Germline V lookup: CDR1 SEHNR, CDR2 FQNEAQ (reference sequence). The CDR3 is 14 amino acids. The CDR3 nucleotides are TGTGCCAGCAGCTTGTTCGACGGGAGTGAGACCCAGTACTTC. Translated, it gives CASSLFDGSETQYF.